The source of this TCR beta chain is a study of beta chain features in type 1 diabetes. Study results and caveats: Within the patient group, naive, central memory and Treg TCRB repertoires appeared more similar to each other than within healthy donors. Significant though moderate, a shortening of TCRB CDR3s appeared in all four CD4+ subsets of Type 1 diabetes patients.

In germline, CDR1 is SGHTA, CDR2 FQGNSA. Trimming shortened V by 5 bases and J by 5 bases, and 12 bases separated the two germline ends. The CDR3 contains 13 residues. As to this clone: Its antigen is not known.

Reverse transcribing all isolated RNA meant expressed TCRB transcripts were sequenced. The data were produced by immunoSEQ multiplex PCR, yet TCRdb's version contains in-frame clones alone and is incomplete. The data show 250,000 to 300,000 clones, roughly an eighth seen once. The specimen was naive CD4+ T cells from blood. This clonotype originated in a man between 25 and 39 years old with type 1 diabetes. The chain recombines TRBV7-2 with TRBJ2-5; D is perhaps TRBD1 (6 bases). The CDR3 region is CASSRSQGETQYF. The CDR3 DNA follows: TGTGCCAGCAGCCGAAGCCAGGGGGAGACCCAGTACTTC.